Each of the 8 T cell receptor beta chains below was sequenced from the same sample in a study of cytomegalovirus exposure and HLA in healthy donors. With 60 Vbeta and 13 Jbeta primers, the PCR was carried out. Repertoires were generated with immunoSEQ multiplex PCR, while TCRdb's copy carries only in-frame clones and drops some. The table records fewer than 150,000 clones, about 80% of them present only once. Source material: PBMCs. These receptors were obtained from a man aged 18 to 35 in good health and CMV-seronegative.

The chain uses TRBV27 and TRBJ2-5, with D hard to call. V lost 3 bases and J lost 3, with 5 bases in between. Germline-derived CDR1 and CDR2 are MNHEY and SMNVEV (reference sequence). This CDR3 spans 12 amino acids. CDR3 nucleotide sequence: TGTGCCAGCAGTTTCGACAAAGAGACCCAGTACTTC. Its translation is CASSFDKETQYF.

J is TRBJ2-5 and V is TRBV6-1; 12 bases match TRBD2. The CDR3 covers 16 residues. Germline V gene sequence: CDR1 MNHNS, CDR2 SASEGT. V trimming: 1 base; J trimming: 5 bases; junction bases outside the gene matches: 5. CDR3 amino acids: CASSEGPSGRGETQYF. As DNA, the CDR3 is TGTGCCAGCAGTGAAGGGCCTAGCGGGAGGGGGGAGACCCAGTACTTC.

The chain couples TRBV19 to TRBJ1-2; D not certain. V was cut by 3 bases and J by 4 bases, with 3 bases left in between. The CDR3 consists of 11 residues. Germline assignment: CDR1 LNHDA and CDR2 SQIVND (reference sequence). CDR3 in DNA: TGTGCCAGTAGTATCCGCTATGGCTACACCTTC. Residues: CASSIRYGYTF.

In this sample, this clone turned up once. The J gene is TRBJ2-1, the V gene TRBV5-5; 10 nucleotides match TRBD1. From germline, CDR1 is SGHKS and CDR2 YYEKEE (reference sequence). V lost 0 bases to trimming and J lost 5 bases; unmatched junction nucleotides: 14. The CDR3 contains 19 residues. In DNA, the CDR3 is TGTGCCAGCAGCTTGGTGGGCTCCGGGACAGGGGTTGTTAACAATGAGCAGTTCTTC. It is translated as CASSLVGSGTGVVNNEQFF.

The count of this clone is one. The J gene is TRBJ1-4, the V gene TRBV5-1; 9 nucleotides align to TRBD1. The junction had 12 bases not matched to a gene; V was cut back by 5 bases and J by 10 bases. Germline loops: CDR1 SGHRS, CDR2 YFSETQ. The CDR3 extends over 15 amino acids. CDR3 residues: CASRPATGGVGKLFF. In nucleotides, the CDR3 is TGCGCCAGCAGGCCAGCTACAGGGGGCGTCGGAAAACTGTTTTTT.

This sequence joins TRBV9 and TRBJ2-3; no definite D call. CDR1 is SGDLS, CDR2 YYNGEE, per germline. With 0 bases removed from V and 0 bases from J, the gap between germline ends came to 11 bases. The CDR3 is 16 amino acids. The CDR3, as DNA: TGTGCCAGCAGCGTAGCCGTTTTTCTGAGCACAGATACGCAGTATTTT. Residues: CASSVAVFLSTDTQYF.

The genes are TRBV6-1 and TRBJ2-2, with D hard to call. The germline V and J ends were trimmed by 10 bases and 4 bases, with 7 bases remaining between them. Looked up from germline, CDR1 is MNHNS and CDR2 is SASEGT. This CDR3 is 11 amino acids long. The DNA of the CDR3 is TGTGCCACCTCGGGCACCGGGGAGCTGTTTTTT. Encoded protein: CATSGTGELFF.

This rearrangement joins TRBV27 to TRBJ1-2; a weak D match, TRBD1 (5 bases). The CDR3 consists of 14 residues. V was trimmed by 5 bases and J by 0 bases, leaving 10 bases between them. Per the germline V gene, CDR1 is MNHEY and CDR2 is SMNVEV (reference sequence). The CDR3 DNA sequence: TGTGCCAGCAGTCTAGGGGTTTCTAACTATGGCTACACCTTC. Translated, it gives CASSLGVSNYGYTF.